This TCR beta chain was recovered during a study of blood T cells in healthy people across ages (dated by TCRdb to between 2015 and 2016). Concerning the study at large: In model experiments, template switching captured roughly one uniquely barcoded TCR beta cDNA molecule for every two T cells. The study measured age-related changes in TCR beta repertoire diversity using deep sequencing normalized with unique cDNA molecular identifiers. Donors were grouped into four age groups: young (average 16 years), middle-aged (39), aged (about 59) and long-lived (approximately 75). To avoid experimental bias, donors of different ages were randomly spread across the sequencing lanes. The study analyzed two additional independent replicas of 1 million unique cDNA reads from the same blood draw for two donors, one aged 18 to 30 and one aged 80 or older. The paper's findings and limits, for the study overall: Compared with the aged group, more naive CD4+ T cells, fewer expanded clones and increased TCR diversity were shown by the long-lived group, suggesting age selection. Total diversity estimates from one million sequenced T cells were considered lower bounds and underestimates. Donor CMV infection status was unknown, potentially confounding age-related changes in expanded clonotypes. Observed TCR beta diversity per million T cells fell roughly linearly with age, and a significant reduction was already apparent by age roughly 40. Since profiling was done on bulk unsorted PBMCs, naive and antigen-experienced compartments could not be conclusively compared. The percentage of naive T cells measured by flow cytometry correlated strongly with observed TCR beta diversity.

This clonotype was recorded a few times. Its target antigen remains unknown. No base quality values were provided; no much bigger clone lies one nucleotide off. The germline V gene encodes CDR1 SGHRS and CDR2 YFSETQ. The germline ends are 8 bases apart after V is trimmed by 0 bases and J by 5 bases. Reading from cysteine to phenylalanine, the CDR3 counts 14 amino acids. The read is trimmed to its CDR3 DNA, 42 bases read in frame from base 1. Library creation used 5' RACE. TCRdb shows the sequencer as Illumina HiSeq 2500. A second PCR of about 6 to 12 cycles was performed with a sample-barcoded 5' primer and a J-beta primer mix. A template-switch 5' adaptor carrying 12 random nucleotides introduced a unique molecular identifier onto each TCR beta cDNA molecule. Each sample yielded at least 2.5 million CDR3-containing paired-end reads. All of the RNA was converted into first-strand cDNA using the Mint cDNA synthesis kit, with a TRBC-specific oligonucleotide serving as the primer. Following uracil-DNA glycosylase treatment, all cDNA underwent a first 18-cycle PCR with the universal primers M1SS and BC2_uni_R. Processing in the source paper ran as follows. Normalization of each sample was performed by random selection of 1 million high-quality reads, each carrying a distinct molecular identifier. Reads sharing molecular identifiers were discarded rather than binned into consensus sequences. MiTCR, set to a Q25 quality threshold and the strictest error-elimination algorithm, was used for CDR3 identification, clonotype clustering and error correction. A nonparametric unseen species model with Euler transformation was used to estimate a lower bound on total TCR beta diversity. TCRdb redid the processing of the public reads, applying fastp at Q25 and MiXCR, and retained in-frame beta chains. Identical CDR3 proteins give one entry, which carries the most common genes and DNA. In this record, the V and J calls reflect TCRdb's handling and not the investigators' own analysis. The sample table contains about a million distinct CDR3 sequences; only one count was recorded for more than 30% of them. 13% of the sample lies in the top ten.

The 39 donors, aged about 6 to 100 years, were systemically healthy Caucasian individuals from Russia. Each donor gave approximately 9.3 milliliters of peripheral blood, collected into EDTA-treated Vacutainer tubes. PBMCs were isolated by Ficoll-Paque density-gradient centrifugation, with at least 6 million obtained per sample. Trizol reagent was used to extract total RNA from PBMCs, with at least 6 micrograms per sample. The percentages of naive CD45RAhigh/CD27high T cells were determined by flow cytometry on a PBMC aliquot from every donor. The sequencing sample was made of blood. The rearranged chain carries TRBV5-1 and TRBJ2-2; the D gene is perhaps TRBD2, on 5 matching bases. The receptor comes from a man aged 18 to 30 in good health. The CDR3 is CASSLVGLTGELFF. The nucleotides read TGCGCCAGCAGCTTGGTTGGACTGACCGGGGAGCTGTTTTTT.